Below, 11 T cell receptor beta chains from the same sample are listed, as sequenced in a study of response to subunit inactivated influenza vaccine. TCRdb independently ran MiXCR on the RT-PCR reads; one entry per CDR3 protein. Found here are approximately 500,000 distinct CDR3 sequences, roughly 25% of them singletons; the top ten hold 2.8%. The sample was also reused in another study, on T cells expressing NK-cell markers. That investigation notes: The authors generated TCR beta cDNA through 5'RACE template switching with UMIs.

Sequences were derived from CD4+ T cells sorted from PBMCs, sampled 11 to 12 days after vaccination. These receptors were obtained from a man in his fifties who received an inactivated influenza vaccine.

In this sample, this clonotype turned up a few times. The chain couples TRBV10-3 to TRBJ1-1, with D tentatively TRBD1 (6 bases). The CDR3 has 12 amino acids. V lost 7 bases, J lost 7 bases, and 13 bases lay in between. Per the germline V gene, CDR1 is ENHRY and CDR2 is SYGVKD. The CDR3 bases are TGTGCCATCAAGACAGGAATGGGTGAAGCTTTCTTT. This encodes CAIKTGMGEAFF.

Ten or more counts support this clonotype. The genes are TRBV6-5 and TRBJ2-7; D call uncertain. CDR3 length: 11 amino acids. The ends were cut back, 3 bases at V and 6 bases at J, with 6 bases in the middle. Germline CDR1 reads MNHEY; CDR2 reads SVGAGI. This chain's CDR3 is CASSYRREQYF. In nucleotides, the CDR3 is TGTGCCAGCAGTTATAGACGCGAGCAGTACTTC.

This clonotype has just a few counts. This chain uses TRBV5-1 with TRBJ2-5; no clear D. The V and J ends lost 4 bases and 1 base respectively, with 14 bases between them. The CDR3 length is 15 residues. In germline, CDR1 is SGHRS, CDR2 YFSETQ. CDR3 sequence: CASSLNDGFQETQYF. The CDR3 DNA is TGCGCCAGCAGCCTCAATGACGGCTTCCAAGAGACCCAGTACTTC.

This clonotype was seen a handful of times. V and J are TRBV20-1 and TRBJ1-1; D is uncertain. The V and J ends lost 6 bases and 5 bases respectively, with 13 bases between them. The CDR3 has 12 amino acids. Germline CDR1 DFQATT, CDR2 SNEGSKA (reference sequence). The CDR3 protein is CSAENPRTEAFF. The CDR3 coding sequence is TGCAGTGCCGAAAACCCGAGGACTGAAGCTTTCTTT.

This sequence joins TRBV6-2 or TRBV6-3 and TRBJ2-7, with 8 bases that match TRBD1. The germline V gene has CDR1 MNHEY and CDR2 SVGEGT. The CDR3 totals 16 residues. The V segment lost 6 bases and the J segment 3 bases; nucleotides outside the gene matches: 13. CDR3 sequence (DNA): TGTGCCAGCAGCCCTACTCCATACAGGGGGAACTACGAGCAGTACTTC. Amino acids: CASSPTPYRGNYEQYF.

This clonotype occurred a few times. No DNA is shown, since the ends of the CDR3 on it are uncertain; the CDR3 is the one TCRdb lists. This rearrangement joins TRBV7-5 to TRBJ2-7; the listed D gene, TRBD1, was not tested against the DNA. TRBV7-5 is annotated as a pseudogene. The CDR3 totals 23 residues, both ends included. The chain's CDR3 is CISVSEALGRPPETPIREYEQYF.

This clonotype was counted only a few times. This sequence joins TRBV3-1 and TRBJ2-2, with TRBD2 matching 9 bases. Germline trimming cut 1 base from V and 5 bases from J; bases unmatched to any gene: 5. The CDR3 loop spans 16 amino acids. Germline CDR1 reads LGHDT; CDR2 reads YNNKEL (reference sequence). CDR3 residues: CASSQGSLAGTGELFF. The CDR3, as DNA: TGTGCCAGCAGCCAAGGTAGTCTAGCGGGGACCGGGGAGCTGTTTTTT.

This clonotype was seen more than once but under ten times. The CDR3 is CASSLVSGRTQYF. The DNA of the CDR3 is TGTGCCAGCAGTTTGGTGAGCGGGAGGACCCAGTACTTC. The gene calls are TRBV12-3 or TRBV12-4 and TRBJ2-5, with TRBD2 matching over 8 bases. This CDR3 comprises 13 residues. With 3 bases clipped from V and 7 bases from J, the junction kept 4 bases outside the gene matches.

This clonotype was counted a few times. The chain links TRBV12-3 or TRBV12-4 to TRBJ2-4, with D perhaps matching TRBD1 or TRBD2 (5 bases each). The CDR3 loop spans 12 amino acids. Trimming stripped 3 bases from V and 13 bases from J, with 13 bases between. CDR3 residues: CASSFFAGAQYF. As DNA, the CDR3 is TGTGCCAGCAGTTTCTTCGCCGGGGCCCAGTACTTC.

This clonotype was observed a few times. The chain combines TRBV3-1 with TRBJ2-1; 8 nucleotides line up with TRBD1. The CDR3 totals 14 residues. The V gene end was trimmed by 1 base and the J gene end by 6 bases; junction bases not matched to a gene: 2. Germline V lookup: CDR1 LGHDT, CDR2 YNNKEL (reference sequence). The CDR3 DNA is TGTGCCAGCAGCCAAGCCGGGACAGGCAATGAGCAGTTCTTC. Amino acids: CASSQAGTGNEQFF.

The V and J genes are TRBV5-1 and TRBJ2-7; 10 nucleotides line up with TRBD2. Trimming at V came to 0 bases and at J to 0 bases, leaving 9 bases not matched to a gene. The length of the CDR3 is 18 residues. Per germline, CDR1 SGHRS and CDR2 YFSETQ. The CDR3 DNA is TGCGCCAGCAGCTTGGGATTAGGACTAGCGGTGCCCTCCTACGAGCAGTACTTC. The encoded protein is CASSLGLGLAVPSYEQYF.